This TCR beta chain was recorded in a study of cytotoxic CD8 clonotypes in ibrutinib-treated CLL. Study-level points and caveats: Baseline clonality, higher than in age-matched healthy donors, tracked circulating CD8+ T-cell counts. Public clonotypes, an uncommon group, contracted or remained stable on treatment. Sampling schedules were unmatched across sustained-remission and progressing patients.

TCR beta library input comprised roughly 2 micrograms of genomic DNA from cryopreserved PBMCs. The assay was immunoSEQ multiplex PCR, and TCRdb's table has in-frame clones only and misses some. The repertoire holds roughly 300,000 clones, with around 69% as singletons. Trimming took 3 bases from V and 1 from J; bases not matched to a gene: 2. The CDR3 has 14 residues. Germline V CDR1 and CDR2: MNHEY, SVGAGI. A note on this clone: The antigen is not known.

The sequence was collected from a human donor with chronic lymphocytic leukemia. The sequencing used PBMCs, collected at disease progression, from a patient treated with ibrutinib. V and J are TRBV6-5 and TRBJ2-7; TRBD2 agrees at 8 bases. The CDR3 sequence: CASSYVAGSYEQYF. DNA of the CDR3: TGTGCCAGCAGTTATGTAGCGGGGTCCTACGAGCAGTACTTC.